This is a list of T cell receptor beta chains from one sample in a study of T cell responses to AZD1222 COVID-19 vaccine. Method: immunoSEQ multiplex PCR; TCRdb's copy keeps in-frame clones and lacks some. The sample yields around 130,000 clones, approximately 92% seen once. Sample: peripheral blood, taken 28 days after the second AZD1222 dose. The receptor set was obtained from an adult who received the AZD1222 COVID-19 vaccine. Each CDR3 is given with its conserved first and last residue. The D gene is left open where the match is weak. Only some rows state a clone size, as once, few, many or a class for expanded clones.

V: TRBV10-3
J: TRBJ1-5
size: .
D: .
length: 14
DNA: TGTGCCATCAGTGAGTCGATGACCAATCAGCCCCAGCATTTT
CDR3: CAISESMTNQPQHF

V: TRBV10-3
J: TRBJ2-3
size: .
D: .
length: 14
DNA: TGTGCCATCAGTGTAAGGCAGGACACAGATACGCAGTATTTT
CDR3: CAISVRQDTDTQYF

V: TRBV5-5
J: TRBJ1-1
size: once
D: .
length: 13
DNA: TGTGCCAGCAGCTTGGTGGGATCCGCTGAAGCTTTCTTT
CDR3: CASSLVGSAEAFF

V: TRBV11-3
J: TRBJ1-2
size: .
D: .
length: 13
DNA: TGTGCCAGCAGCTTGACGGCTAACTATGGCTACACCTTC
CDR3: CASSLTANYGYTF

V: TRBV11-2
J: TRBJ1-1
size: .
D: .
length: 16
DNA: TGTGCCAGCAGCCGTAGGGGGGGCGCGGATGGGCATGAAGCTTTCTTT
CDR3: CASSRRGGADGHEAFF

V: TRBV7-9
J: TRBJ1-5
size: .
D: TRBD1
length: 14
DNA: TGTGCCAGCAGCCCCGACAGGGGCAATCAGCCCCAGCATTTT
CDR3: CASSPDRGNQPQHF

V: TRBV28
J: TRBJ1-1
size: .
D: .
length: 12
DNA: TGTGCCAGCAGTTTGGCCCAGGGCGTAGCTTTCTTT
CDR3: CASSLAQGVAFF

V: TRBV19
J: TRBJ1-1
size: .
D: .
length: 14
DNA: TGTGCCAGTAGTATGGCAGGAAGGGACACTGAAGCTTTCTTT
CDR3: CASSMAGRDTEAFF

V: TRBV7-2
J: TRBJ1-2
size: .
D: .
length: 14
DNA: TGTGCCAGCAGCTTAGCGCGGTTTAACTATGGCTACACCTTC
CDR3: CASSLARFNYGYTF

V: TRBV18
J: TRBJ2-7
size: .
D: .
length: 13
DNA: TGTGCCAGCCGCCCAGGGACTGACTACGAGCAGTACTTC
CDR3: CASRPGTDYEQYF

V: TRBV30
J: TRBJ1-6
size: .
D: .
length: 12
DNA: TGTGCCTGGAGCAGCAGTGGACCACCCCTCCACTTT
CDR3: CAWSSSGPPLHF

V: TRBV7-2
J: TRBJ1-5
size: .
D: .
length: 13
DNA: TGTGCCAGCAGCTGGACTCAGGGGCAGCCCCAGCATTTT
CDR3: CASSWTQGQPQHF

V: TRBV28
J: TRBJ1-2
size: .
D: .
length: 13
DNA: TGTGCCAGCAACTTGCCGTCTAACTATGGCTACACCTTC
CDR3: CASNLPSNYGYTF

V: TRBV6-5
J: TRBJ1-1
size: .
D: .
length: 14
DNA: TGTGCCAGCAGTTCCGGGACGACGAACACTGAAGCTTTCTTT
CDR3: CASSSGTTNTEAFF

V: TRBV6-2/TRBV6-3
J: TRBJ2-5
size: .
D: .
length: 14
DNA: TGTGCCAGCAGTTACGACCCAGGTCAGGAGACCCAGTACTTC
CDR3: CASSYDPGQETQYF

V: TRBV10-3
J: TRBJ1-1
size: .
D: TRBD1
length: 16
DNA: TGTGCCATCAGACCTAATTTTGACAGGGCGGGCGCTGAAGCTTTCTTT
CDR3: CAIRPNFDRAGAEAFF

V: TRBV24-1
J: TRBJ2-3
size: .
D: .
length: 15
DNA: TGTGCCACCAGTGCGGGAGACAGCAACACAGATACGCAGTATTTT
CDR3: CATSAGDSNTDTQYF

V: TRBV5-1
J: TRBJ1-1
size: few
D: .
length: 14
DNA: TGCGCCAGCAGCCCCCGGACAGCGGGCACTGAAGCTTTCTTT
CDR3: CASSPRTAGTEAFF